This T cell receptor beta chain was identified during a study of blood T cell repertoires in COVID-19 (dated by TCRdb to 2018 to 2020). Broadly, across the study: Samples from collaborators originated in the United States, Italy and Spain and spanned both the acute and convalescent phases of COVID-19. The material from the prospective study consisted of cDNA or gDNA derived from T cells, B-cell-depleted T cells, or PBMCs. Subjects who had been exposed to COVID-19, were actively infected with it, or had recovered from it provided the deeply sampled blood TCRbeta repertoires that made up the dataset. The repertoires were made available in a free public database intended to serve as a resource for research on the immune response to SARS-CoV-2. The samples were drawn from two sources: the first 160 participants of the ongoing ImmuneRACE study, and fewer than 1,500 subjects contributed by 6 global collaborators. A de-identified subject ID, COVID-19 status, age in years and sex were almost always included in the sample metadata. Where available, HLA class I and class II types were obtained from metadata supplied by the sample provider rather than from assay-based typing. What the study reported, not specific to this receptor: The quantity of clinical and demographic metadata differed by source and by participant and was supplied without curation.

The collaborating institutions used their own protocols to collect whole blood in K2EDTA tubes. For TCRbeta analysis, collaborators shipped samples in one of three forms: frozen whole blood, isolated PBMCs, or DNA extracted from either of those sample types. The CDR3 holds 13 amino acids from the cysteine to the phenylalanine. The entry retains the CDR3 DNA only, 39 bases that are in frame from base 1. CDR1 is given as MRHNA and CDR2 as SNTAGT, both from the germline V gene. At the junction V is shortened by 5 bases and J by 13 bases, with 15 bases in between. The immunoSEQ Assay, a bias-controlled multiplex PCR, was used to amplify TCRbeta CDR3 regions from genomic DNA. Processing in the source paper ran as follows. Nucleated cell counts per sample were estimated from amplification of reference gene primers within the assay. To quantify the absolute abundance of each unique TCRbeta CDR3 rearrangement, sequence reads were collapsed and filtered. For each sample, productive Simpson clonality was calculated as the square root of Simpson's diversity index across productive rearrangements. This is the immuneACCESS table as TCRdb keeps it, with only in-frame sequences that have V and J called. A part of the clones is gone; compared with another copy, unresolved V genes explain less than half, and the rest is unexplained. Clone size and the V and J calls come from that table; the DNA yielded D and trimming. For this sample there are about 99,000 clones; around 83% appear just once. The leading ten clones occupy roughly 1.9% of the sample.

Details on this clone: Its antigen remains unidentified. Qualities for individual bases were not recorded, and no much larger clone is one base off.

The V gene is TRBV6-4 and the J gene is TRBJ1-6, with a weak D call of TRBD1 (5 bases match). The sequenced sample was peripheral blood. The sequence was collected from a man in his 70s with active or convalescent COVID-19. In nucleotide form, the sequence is TGTGCCAGCAGTTCCGGGCTAAGGGGCCCCCTCCACTTT. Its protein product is CASSSGLRGPLHF.